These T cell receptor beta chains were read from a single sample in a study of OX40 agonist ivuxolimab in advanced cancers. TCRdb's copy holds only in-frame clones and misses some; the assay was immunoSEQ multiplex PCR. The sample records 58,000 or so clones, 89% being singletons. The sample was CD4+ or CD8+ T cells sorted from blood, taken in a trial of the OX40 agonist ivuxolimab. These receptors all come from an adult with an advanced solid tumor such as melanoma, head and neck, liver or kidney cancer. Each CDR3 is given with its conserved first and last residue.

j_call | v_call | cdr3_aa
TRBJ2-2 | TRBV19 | CASSISPVGYTGELFF
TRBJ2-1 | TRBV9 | CASSSAPGKSREQFF
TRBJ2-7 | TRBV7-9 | CASSPSVGYEQYF
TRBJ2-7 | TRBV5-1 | CASSESPSYEQYF
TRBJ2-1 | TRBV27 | CASSSGLAGPNEQFF
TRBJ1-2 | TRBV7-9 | CASSLLLQGPYGYTF
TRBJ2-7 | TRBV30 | CAWSSGANWEQYF
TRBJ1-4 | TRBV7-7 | CASSSRTGGEKLFF
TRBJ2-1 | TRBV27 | CASSPADRALNEQFF
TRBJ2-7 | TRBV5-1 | CASSLRGRTYEQYF
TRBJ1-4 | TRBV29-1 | CSVVTRGAGEIDEKLFF
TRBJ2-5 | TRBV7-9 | CASSLGAEETQYF
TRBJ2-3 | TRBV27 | CASSVAGGFGTQYF
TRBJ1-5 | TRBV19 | CASSKDGPNQPQHF
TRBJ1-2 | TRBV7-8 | CASSLVGGGGGYTF
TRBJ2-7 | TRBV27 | CASSLGGGYEQYF
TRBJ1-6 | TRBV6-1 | CASSELGVSVSSPLHF
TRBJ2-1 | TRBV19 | CASSGISYNEQFF
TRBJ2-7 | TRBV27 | CASSLGIFYEQYF
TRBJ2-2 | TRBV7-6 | CASSRFRRGNGTGELFF
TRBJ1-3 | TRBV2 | CASRASTDTIYF
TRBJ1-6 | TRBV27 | CASTRGGPVNSPLHF
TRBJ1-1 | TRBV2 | CASRQPPNTEAFF
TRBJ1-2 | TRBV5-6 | CASSLTPIGGLGGYTF
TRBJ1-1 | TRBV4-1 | CASSQTPGAKEAFF
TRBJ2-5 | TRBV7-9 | CASSSAQGIQETQYF
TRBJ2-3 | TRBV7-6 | CASSFGLAGGTDTQYF
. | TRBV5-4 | CASRGEDSPAYEQYF
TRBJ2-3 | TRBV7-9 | CASSLAGGTSTDTQYF
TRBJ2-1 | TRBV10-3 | CATWGLAGEHTPNNEQFF
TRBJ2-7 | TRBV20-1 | CSARGGREQYF